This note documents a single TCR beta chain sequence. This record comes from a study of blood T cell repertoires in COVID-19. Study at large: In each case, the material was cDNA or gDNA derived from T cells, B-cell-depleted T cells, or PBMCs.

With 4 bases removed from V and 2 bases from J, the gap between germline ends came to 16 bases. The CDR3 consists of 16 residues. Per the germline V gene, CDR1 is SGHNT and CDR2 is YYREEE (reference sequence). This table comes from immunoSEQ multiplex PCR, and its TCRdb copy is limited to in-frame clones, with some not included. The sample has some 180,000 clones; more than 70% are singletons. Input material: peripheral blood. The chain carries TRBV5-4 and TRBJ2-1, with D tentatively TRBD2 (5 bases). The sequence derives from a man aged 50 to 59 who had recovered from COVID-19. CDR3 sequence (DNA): TGTGCCAGCAGCCGGTCGTCTACCGGGGCCTACAATGAGCAGTTCTTC. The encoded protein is CASSRSSTGAYNEQFF.